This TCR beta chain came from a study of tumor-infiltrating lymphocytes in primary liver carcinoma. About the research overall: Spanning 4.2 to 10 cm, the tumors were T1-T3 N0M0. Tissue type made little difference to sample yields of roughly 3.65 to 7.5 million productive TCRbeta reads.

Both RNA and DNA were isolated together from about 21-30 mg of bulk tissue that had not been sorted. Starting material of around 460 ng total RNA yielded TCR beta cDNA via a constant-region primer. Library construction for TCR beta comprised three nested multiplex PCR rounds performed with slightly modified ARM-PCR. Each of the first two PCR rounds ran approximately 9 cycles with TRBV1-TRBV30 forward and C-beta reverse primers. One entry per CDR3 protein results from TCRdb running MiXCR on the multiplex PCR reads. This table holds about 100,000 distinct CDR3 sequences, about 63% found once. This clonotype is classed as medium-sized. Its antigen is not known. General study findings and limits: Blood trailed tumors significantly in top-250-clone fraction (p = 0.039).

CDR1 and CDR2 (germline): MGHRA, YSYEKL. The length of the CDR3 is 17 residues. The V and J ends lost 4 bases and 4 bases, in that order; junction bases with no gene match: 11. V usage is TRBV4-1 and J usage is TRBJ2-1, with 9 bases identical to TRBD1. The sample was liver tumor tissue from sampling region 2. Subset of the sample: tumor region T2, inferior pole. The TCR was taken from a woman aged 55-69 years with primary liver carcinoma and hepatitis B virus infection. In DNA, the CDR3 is TGCGCCAGCAGCCTCACACAGGGGGCTGGGGTATACAATGAGCAGTTCTTC. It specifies CASSLTQGAGVYNEQFF.